Each of the 13 T cell receptor beta chains below was sequenced from the same sample in a study of blood T cell repertoires in COVID-19. Some clones are missing from TCRdb's copy, which holds only in-frame ones; the method was immunoSEQ multiplex PCR. Among some 250,000 clones listed, around 83% were seen once. What was sequenced was peripheral blood. The receptors here all came from a woman aged 18-29 years with acute or convalescent COVID-19.

The V call is TRBV10-1, the J call TRBJ2-1; TRBD2 might be the D (5 bases). Germline lookup yields CDR1 WNHNN and CDR2 SYGVQD (reference sequence). Between the trimmed V and J ends, which lost 6 bases and 3 bases, there was a span of 9 bases. CDR3 size: 13 residues. The CDR3 sequence: CASRADGYNEQFF. The DNA of the CDR3 is TGCGCCAGCAGAGCGGACGGCTACAATGAGCAGTTCTTC.

The chain employs TRBV6-2 or TRBV6-3 and TRBJ2-1, with D tentatively TRBD1 (6 bases). Trimming shortened V by 5 bases and J by 6 bases, and 14 bases separated the two germline ends. Looked up from germline, CDR1 is MNHEY and CDR2 is SVGEGT. This CDR3 has 14 residues. CDR3 sequence reads: CASSPRTAGNEQFF. CDR3 nucleotides: TGTGCCAGCAGTCCCAGGACAGCCGGCAATGAGCAGTTCTTC.

The chain couples TRBV28 to TRBJ1-1; 8 bases agree with TRBD1. The CDR3 extends over 16 amino acids. In germline, CDR1 is MDHEN, CDR2 SYDVKM. After removal of 7 bases from V and 7 bases from J, the junction contained 17 bases not matched to a gene. CDR3 sequence (DNA): TGTGCCAGCACCAAACACTCCTTGGACAGGGAACTTGAAGCTTTCTTT. Translated, it gives CASTKHSLDRELEAFF. The entire variable domain, with the rest obtained from reference TRBV28 and TRBJ1-1, is as follows: DVKVTQSSRYLVKRTGEKVFLECVQDMDHENMFWYRQDPGLGLRLIYFSYDVKMKEKGDIPEGYSVSREKKERFSLILESASTNQTSMYLCASTKHSLDRELEAFFGQGTRLTVV.

This clone occurred once. The chain combines TRBV4-1 with TRBJ2-3; 10 nucleotides match TRBD2. Per the germline V gene, CDR1 is MGHRA and CDR2 is YSYEKL. The V segment lost 3 bases and the J segment 2 bases; nucleotides outside the gene matches: 5. This CDR3 is 16 amino acids long. CDR3 amino acids: CASSQAGLAVTDTQYF. The CDR3 DNA reads as TGCGCCAGCAGCCAGGCCGGACTAGCGGTCACAGATACGCAGTATTTT.

This clone has a single count. J is TRBJ1-4 and V is TRBV7-6; the match to TRBD1 covers 8 bases. Germline V lookup: CDR1 SGHVS, CDR2 FNYEAQ. The CDR3 is made up of 14 amino acids. V lost 0 bases and J lost 10; bases outside the gene matches: 4. CDR3 protein: CASSLAGTGGKLFF. CDR3 DNA: TGTGCCAGCAGCTTAGCGGGGACAGGAGGAAAACTGTTTTTT.

The chain is built from TRBV5-8 and TRBJ1-5; D is perhaps TRBD1 (6 bases). The CDR3 length is 16 residues. Germline V gives CDR1 SGHTS, CDR2 YDEGEE. V lost 3 bases and J 0 bases, leaving 13 bases between the germline ends. CDR3 region: CASSSGQSHSNQPQHF. The CDR3 DNA sequence: TGTGCCAGCAGCTCCGGACAGTCACATAGCAATCAGCCCCAGCATTTT.

This chain connects TRBV12-3 or TRBV12-4 to TRBJ1-2; D perhaps matches TRBD1 (6 bases). Trimming cost V 8 bases and J 8 bases, with 18 bases left between them. The CDR3 extends over 13 amino acids. The CDR3 loop reads CASSPGGARGYTF. In DNA form, the CDR3 reads TGTGCCAGCTCCCCCGGGGGGGCGCGAGGCTACACCTTC.

This sequence joins TRBV3-1 (or the pseudogene TRBV3-2) and TRBJ2-1; D call uncertain. Germline V gives CDR1 LGHDT, CDR2 YNNKEL (reference sequence). This CDR3 contains 12 residues. V lost 5 bases, J lost 2 bases, and 4 bases lay in between. The CDR3 DNA sequence: TGTGCCAGCAGCGGAGCCTACAATGAGCAGTTCTTC. Translated, it gives CASSGAYNEQFF.

This clone has just a few counts. The J gene is TRBJ2-7, the V gene TRBV9; TRBD2 agrees at 7 bases. Germline V gene lookup returns CDR1 SGDLS and CDR2 YYNGEE. V lost 3 bases to trimming and J lost 2 bases; unmatched junction nucleotides: 8. CDR3 length: 15 residues. The CDR3 loop reads CASSEAGVPTYEQYF. DNA for the CDR3: TGTGCCAGCAGCGAGGCGGGGGTACCGACCTACGAGCAGTACTTC.

J is TRBJ2-2 and V is TRBV10-3; TRBD1 matches at 10 bases. V gave up 6 bases and J gave up 3 bases; unmatched junction bases: 7. This CDR3 is built from 16 residues. Germline V gives CDR1 ENHRY, CDR2 SYGVKD. The CDR3 coding sequence is TGTGCCATCAGCGACCCGGGACAGGGGTACACCGGGGAGCTGTTTTTT. This encodes CAISDPGQGYTGELFF.

The rearrangement joins TRBV18 to TRBJ1-1; TRBD1 is a possible D gene (6 bases). Trimming cost V 7 bases and J 3 bases, with 12 bases left between them. Germline CDR1 and CDR2: KGHSH and LQKENI. The CDR3 contains 13 residues. CDR3 protein: CASFQGMDTEAFF. CDR3 bases: TGTGCCAGCTTTCAGGGGATGGACACTGAAGCTTTCTTT.

The V and J genes are TRBV27 and TRBJ2-1; 7 bases map to TRBD1. The CDR3 spans 18 residues. With 5 bases clipped from V and 6 bases from J, the junction kept 19 bases outside the gene matches. CDR1 and CDR2 (germline): MNHEY, SMNVEV (reference sequence). CDR3 in amino acids: CASSEWFIRDRNVNEQFF. CDR3 sequence (DNA): TGTGCCAGCAGTGAATGGTTTATTCGGGACAGAAATGTCAATGAGCAGTTCTTC.

The table lists this clone with a count of one. The gene calls are TRBV18 and TRBJ2-1; D is perhaps TRBD2 (6 bases). Germline CDR1 is KGHSH and CDR2 is LQKENI. This CDR3 is 15 amino acids long. Deletions cut 3 bases from V and 2 bases from J, with 11 bases between. As DNA, the CDR3 is TGTGCCAGCTCACCCGGCGGGGCTGCCTACAATGAGCAGTTCTTC. Translating gives CASSPGGAAYNEQFF.